Each of the 6 T cell receptor beta chains below was sequenced from the same sample in a study of cytomegalovirus exposure and HLA in healthy donors (dated by TCRdb to 2017 to 2019). Libraries were made using the immunoSEQ multiplex PCR assay. The multiplex PCR relied on a mix of 60 forward primers for TCR Vbeta segments and 13 reverse primers for TCR Jbeta segments. TCRdb provides this immuneACCESS table in a form limited to in-frame rearrangements. Some clones are lacking; in checked studies, under half of them reflect an unresolved V gene, and why the rest are absent is not known. This sample comprises 90,000 or so clones, around 78% of them detected only once. 4% to 5.5% of the sample is held by the ten biggest clonotypes. The sample was PBMCs. These receptors were taken from a male donor in good health and CMV-seropositive.

The chain has TRBV5-1 and TRBJ2-7, with TRBD1 matching over 8 bases. This CDR3 comprises 15 residues. Germline V CDR1 and CDR2: SGHRS, YFSETQ. The ends lost 4 bases at V and 3 bases at J; junction bases unmatched: 9. The CDR3 loop is CASSQGQGTFYEQYF. DNA of the CDR3: TGCGCCAGCAGCCAAGGACAGGGAACCTTCTACGAGCAGTACTTC.

This clone was seen once. This sequence joins TRBV28 and TRBJ2-7; D is uncertain. The CDR3 length is 12 residues. Looked up from germline, CDR1 is MDHEN and CDR2 is SYDVKM. V was trimmed by 2 bases and J by 2 bases, leaving 4 bases between them. CDR3 bases: TGTGCCAGCAGTTTACTTCCCTACGAGCAGTACTTC. It specifies CASSLLPYEQYF.

This rearrangement joins TRBV7-9 to TRBJ2-7; TRBD2 agrees at 8 bases. Germline trimming cut 1 base from V and 1 base from J; bases unmatched to any gene: 3. Germline V lookup: CDR1 SEHNR, CDR2 FQNEAQ (reference sequence). This CDR3 has 15 residues. The CDR3 region is CASSLVRGESYEQYF. The DNA of the CDR3 is TGTGCCAGCAGCTTAGTGCGGGGGGAATCCTACGAGCAGTACTTC.

The chain combines TRBV5-6 with TRBJ1-5; 8 bases map to TRBD1. Germline CDR1 is SGHDT and CDR2 is YYEEEE. This CDR3 region has 15 residues. V gave up 1 base and J gave up 7 bases; unmatched junction bases: 7. CDR3 amino acids: CASSLSWTGRQPQHF. CDR3 coding DNA: TGTGCCAGCAGCTTGAGTTGGACAGGGAGGCAGCCCCAGCATTTT.

This clone was detected only once. The chain joins TRBV9 to TRBJ2-1, with 7 bases identical to TRBD2. The CDR3 has 15 residues. Looked up from germline, CDR1 is SGDLS and CDR2 is YYNGEE. Germline trimming cut 2 bases from V and 3 bases from J; bases unmatched to any gene: 5. The CDR3 DNA follows: TGTGCCAGCAGCGTTTCATGGGGGGGCTACAATGAGCAGTTCTTC. Residues: CASSVSWGGYNEQFF. Drawing the rest from reference TRBV9 and TRBJ2-1, the complete variable domain is DSGVTQTPKHLITATGQRVTLRCSPRSGDLSVYWYQQSLDQGLQFLIQYYNGEERAKGNILERFSAQQFPDLHSELNLSSLELGDSALYFCASSVSWGGYNEQFFGPGTRLTVL.

V gene TRBV19 combines with J gene TRBJ1-1; 7 bases agree with TRBD1. CDR3 length equals 11 residues. Germline V gives CDR1 LNHDA, CDR2 SQIVND (reference sequence). Trimming removed 6 bases from V and 8 bases from J; junction bases left unmatched: 3. CDR3 region: CASRTGVEAFF. CDR3 DNA sequence: TGTGCCAGTAGAACAGGGGTAGAAGCTTTCTTT.